These T cell receptor beta chains were read from a single sample in a study of OX40 agonist ivuxolimab in advanced cancers. Produced via immunoSEQ multiplex PCR; TCRdb's table is partial and in-frame only. The sample lists 77,000 or so clones, approximately 78% seen once, with around 5% in the top ten. The source material was CD4+ or CD8+ T cells sorted from blood, sampled in a trial of the OX40 agonist ivuxolimab. All receptors derive from an adult with an advanced solid tumor such as melanoma, head and neck, liver or kidney cancer. Both conserved end residues are part of each CDR3. D genes are given only for firm matches. Some rows mark clone size as missing; the rest say once, few, many or name a class of expanded clone.

j_gene	d_gene	abundance	v_gene	CDR3nt	CDR3aa
TRBJ2-3	-	few	TRBV28	TGTGCCAGCACCTTTAGCAGGGCCACAGATACGCAGTATTTT	CASTFSRATDTQYF
TRBJ1-6	-	-	TRBV5-1	TGCGCCAGCAGCTTGGATGCAGCAGGGGATTCACCCCTCCACTTT	CASSLDAAGDSPLHF
TRBJ1-2	-	-	TRBV4-3	TGCGCCAGCAGCCAAGAGGTTGGTTCCACTAACTATGGCTACACCTTC	CASSQEVGSTNYGYTF
TRBJ1-1	-	-	TRBV5-1	TGCGCCAGCAGCTTGGCCGGCGCAGCTAACACTGAAGCTTTCTTT	CASSLAGAANTEAFF
TRBJ2-4	TRBD1	-	TRBV6-6	TGTGCCAGCAGACAGGGGGCGAGCAAAAACATTCAGTACTTC	CASRQGASKNIQYF
TRBJ2-1	-	-	TRBV7-3	TGTGCCAGCAGCCCGCCGAGTCCATACAATGAGCAGTTCTTC	CASSPPSPYNEQFF
TRBJ2-7	TRBD1	few	TRBV15	TGTGCCACCAGCAGAGATGGGGACAGCGGCGAGCAGTACTTC	CATSRDGDSGEQYF
TRBJ2-7	-	-	TRBV6-5	TGTGCCAGCAGTACAACCGGGACGGCCTCCTACGAGCAGTACTTC	CASSTTGTASYEQYF
TRBJ2-2	-	-	TRBV28	TGTGCCAGCAGTCCCGATACTTGGCGGACCGGGGAGCTGTTTTTT	CASSPDTWRTGELFF
TRBJ2-7	TRBD1	-	TRBV7-2	TGTGCCAGCAGCCCTCGACAGGGGAATAACGAGCAGTACTTC	CASSPRQGNNEQYF
TRBJ1-1	-	few	TRBV7-2	TGTGCCAGCAACCTACCCTCGAACACTGAAGCTTTCTTT	CASNLPSNTEAFF
TRBJ2-1	-	-	TRBV27	TGTGCCAGCAGCCCCGGGTGGGAGAGTGAGCAGTTCTTC	CASSPGWESEQFF
TRBJ2-5	-	once	TRBV7-9	TGTGCCAGCAGATCTGAACGGGGTAGGCTAGAGACCCAGTACTTC	CASRSERGRLETQYF
TRBJ2-3	-	-	TRBV29-1	TGCAGCGGAACCGCCGGCACAGATACGCAGTATTTT	CSGTAGTDTQYF
TRBJ2-7	-	-	TRBV7-2	TGTGCCAGCTCCTCGGGAGTGCGAGTCTACGAGCAGTACTTC	CASSSGVRVYEQYF
TRBJ1-1	-	-	TRBV5-1	TGCGCCAGCAGCTCCCGGGGGCTGAACACTGAAGCTTTCTTT	CASSSRGLNTEAFF
TRBJ1-5	-	-	TRBV5-6	TGTGCCAGCAGCTTGGCCATGCGAGACAATCAGCCCCAGCATTTT	CASSLAMRDNQPQHF
TRBJ1-2	-	-	TRBV6-5	TGTGCCAGCCGGACGGGAGCTGCTAACTATGGCTACACCTTC	CASRTGAANYGYTF
TRBJ2-7	TRBD1	-	TRBV6-5	TGTGCCAGCAGTTACTCGAGGGACAGGGGAAGGCAGCAGTACTTC	CASSYSRDRGRQQYF
TRBJ1-5	-	-	TRBV30	TGTGCCTGGAGCCCGGAACTCAATCAGCCCCAGCATTTT	CAWSPELNQPQHF
TRBJ2-1	-	-	TRBV11-2	TGTGCCAGCAGCTCGGAGTGGAATGAGCAGTTCTTC	CASSSEWNEQFF
TRBJ2-1	TRBD1	once	TRBV28	TGTGCCAGCAGTTTACACCCGATGCGGACAGGAGGCTGGTACAATGAGCAGTTCTTC	CASSLHPMRTGGWYNEQFF
TRBJ2-3	TRBD1	once	TRBV2	TGTGCCAGCATTTCGGACAGGGCCTCCACAGATACGCAGTATTTT	CASISDRASTDTQYF
TRBJ2-3	-	-	TRBV6-4	TGTGCCAGCAGTGACAGGGCTAGCACAGATACGCAGTATTTT	CASSDRASTDTQYF
TRBJ2-1	-	-	TRBV4-1	TGCGCCAGCAGCCAAGTCCCGGGCCCCATAGAAGATGAGCAGTTCTTC	CASSQVPGPIEDEQFF
TRBJ2-3	TRBD2	once	TRBV5-8	TGTGCCAGCAGCTTGCGACTAGCTACGCAGTATTTT	CASSLRLATQYF
TRBJ2-2	-	-	TRBV5-1	TGCGCCAGCAGCTTGCCAGGGACAAACACCGGGGAGCTGTTTTTT	CASSLPGTNTGELFF
TRBJ1-5	-	-	TRBV27	TGTGCCAGCAGTTTGCGCGGCAATCAGCCCCAGCATTTT	CASSLRGNQPQHF
TRBJ2-1	TRBD2	-	TRBV29-1	TGCAGCGTTAGCGGGGACTCCTACAATGAGCAGTTCTTC	CSVSGDSYNEQFF
TRBJ2-5	-	-	TRBV19	TGTGCCAGTAGTAGGAAGGACTCCCCCCGAGGCGAGACCCAGTACTTC	CASSRKDSPRGETQYF
TRBJ1-5	-	once	TRBV27	TGTGCCAGCAGTTTAAGGGGTGGGGAGCCCCAGCATTTT	CASSLRGGEPQHF
TRBJ2-3	-	-	TRBV7-9	TGTGCCAGCAGCTTAGAGAAGGGAATCACAGATACGCAGTATTTT	CASSLEKGITDTQYF
TRBJ1-1	-	-	TRBV5-1	TGCGCCAGCAGCCTCGCAGGGCACACTGAAGCTTTCTTT	CASSLAGHTEAFF
TRBJ2-7	TRBD2	-	TRBV7-9	TGTGCCAGCCGCTTAGGCGGGGGGCTGGGGGAGCAGTACTTC	CASRLGGGLGEQYF
TRBJ2-1	TRBD2	-	TRBV5-6	TGTGCCAGCACCCGACTAGCGGGGAATGAGCAGTTCTTC	CASTRLAGNEQFF
TRBJ2-7	TRBD1	-	TRBV7-8	TGTGCCAGCAGCTTCGACAGGGTCCACGAGCAGTACTTC	CASSFDRVHEQYF
TRBJ1-1	-	-	TRBV5-6	TGTGCCAGTGGGGCCCCCCTGAACACTGAAGCTTTCTTT	CASGAPLNTEAFF
TRBJ1-2	-	-	TRBV7-2	TGTGCCAGCAGCCCCGAAGAACTTGCGGGGAATAACTATGGCTACACCTTC	CASSPEELAGNNYGYTF
TRBJ2-7	-	few	TRBV15	TGTGCCACCAGCAAAGTAGGGGGCGAGCAGTACTTC	CATSKVGGEQYF